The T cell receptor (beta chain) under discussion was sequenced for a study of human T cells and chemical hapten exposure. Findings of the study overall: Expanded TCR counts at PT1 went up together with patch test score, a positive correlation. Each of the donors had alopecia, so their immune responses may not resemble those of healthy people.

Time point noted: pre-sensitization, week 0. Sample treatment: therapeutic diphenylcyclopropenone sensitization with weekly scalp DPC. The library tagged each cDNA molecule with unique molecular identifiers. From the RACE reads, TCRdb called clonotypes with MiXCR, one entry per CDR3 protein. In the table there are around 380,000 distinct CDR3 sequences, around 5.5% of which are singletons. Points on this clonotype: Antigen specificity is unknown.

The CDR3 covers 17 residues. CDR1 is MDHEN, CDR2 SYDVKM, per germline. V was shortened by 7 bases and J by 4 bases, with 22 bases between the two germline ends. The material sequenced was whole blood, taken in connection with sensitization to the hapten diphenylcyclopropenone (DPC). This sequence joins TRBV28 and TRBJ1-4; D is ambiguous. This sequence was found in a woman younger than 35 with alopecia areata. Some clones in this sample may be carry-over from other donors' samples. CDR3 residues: CASKGSVRRTLNEKLFF. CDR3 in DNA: TGTGCCAGCAAGGGCAGCGTGCGACGGACGCTTAATGAAAAACTGTTTTTT.